Below are 24 T cell receptor beta chains sequenced from a single sample in a study of blood T cell repertoires in COVID-19. Clones were sequenced by immunoSEQ multiplex PCR, and TCRdb holds only the in-frame ones, with some missing. The sample shows around 70,000 clones, about 80% of them seen only once. The source material was peripheral blood. The receptors derive from a man between 65 and 80 years old who had recovered from COVID-19.

This clone was detected only once. This rearrangement joins TRBV2 to TRBJ2-7, with 11 nucleotides matching TRBD1. The ends lost 9 bases at V and 2 bases at J; junction bases unmatched: 3. CDR3 length: 13 amino acids. Germline CDR1 and CDR2: SNHLY and FYNNEI. The CDR3 nucleotides read TGTGCCAGTTCGGGACAGGGGGCCTACGAGCAGTACTTC. Translation gives CASSGQGAYEQYF.

This rearrangement joins TRBV29-1 to TRBJ2-3; possible D gene TRBD1, 6 bases. The V end lost 3 bases, the J end lost 6 bases, and 13 bases lay between the germline ends. From germline, CDR1 is SQVTM and CDR2 ANQGSEA. CDR3 length equals 13 residues. The CDR3 sequence is CSVESQGTDTQYF. As DNA, the CDR3 is TGCAGCGTTGAGTCCCAGGGGACGGATACGCAGTATTTT.

The chain is built from TRBV19 and TRBJ1-2, with D perhaps matching TRBD1 (6 bases). V lost 3 bases, J lost 0 bases, and 17 bases lay in between. Germline CDR1 reads LNHDA; CDR2 reads SQIVND (reference sequence). This CDR3 has 17 amino acids. The CDR3 protein is CASSILTGYEANYGYTF. In DNA, the CDR3 is TGTGCCAGTAGTATCCTGACAGGTTATGAAGCTAACTATGGCTACACCTTC.

The genes are TRBV7-9 and TRBJ2-7; 9 positions match TRBD1. From germline, CDR1 is SEHNR and CDR2 FQNEAQ (reference sequence). The CDR3 length is 14 residues. V trimming: 5 bases; J trimming: 1 base; junction bases outside the gene matches: 3. The chain's CDR3 is CASSVQGASYEQYF. CDR3 in DNA: TGTGCCAGCAGCGTACAGGGGGCTTCCTACGAGCAGTACTTC.

CDR3 region: CASSRDSEGSPLHF. In DNA, the CDR3 is TGTGCCAGCAGCCGGGATAGCGAGGGTTCACCCCTCCACTTT. The chain recombines TRBV5-4 with TRBJ1-6, with D hard to call. CDR3 size: 14 residues. The V gene lost 4 bases and the J gene lost 9 bases, with 14 bases spanning the gap. Per germline, CDR1 SGHNT and CDR2 YYREEE (reference sequence).

The chain links TRBV28 to TRBJ2-7; no reliable D call. Trimming pared 6 bases from V and 1 base from J, leaving 7 bases between. This CDR3 has 12 amino acids. Germline loops: CDR1 MDHEN, CDR2 SYDVKM. Here the CDR3 reads CASRAESYEQYF. CDR3 in DNA: TGTGCCAGCAGGGCAGAATCCTACGAGCAGTACTTC.

This clone came up once. This chain links TRBV3-1 (or the pseudogene TRBV3-2) with TRBJ1-1; possibly TRBD1 for D (5 bases). Germline assignment: CDR1 LGHDT and CDR2 YNNKEL (reference sequence). The CDR3 extends over 13 amino acids. V was pared by 6 bases and J by 1 base, with 9 bases between. The CDR3 sequence: CASRGRGNTEAFF. CDR3 nucleotides: TGTGCCAGCAGGGGGCGGGGGAACACTGAAGCTTTCTTT.

This clone has more than one count but fewer than ten. V usage is TRBV7-2 and J usage is TRBJ2-5; 11 bases line up with TRBD2. CDR1 and CDR2 (germline): SGHTA, FQGNSA. After removal of 5 bases from V and 1 base from J, the junction contained 6 bases not matched to a gene. The length of the CDR3 is 16 residues. The CDR3 nucleotides are TGTGCCAGCAGCCTTACCGGGACTAGCGGCCAAGAGACCCAGTACTTC. Protein: CASSLTGTSGQETQYF.

The chain has TRBV14 and TRBJ2-1; D is unresolved. Trimming took 6 bases from V and 4 from J, leaving 10 bases between them. The CDR3 contains 13 residues. Per germline, CDR1 SGHDN and CDR2 FVKESK. The CDR3: CASSLTSYNEQFF. The CDR3 DNA reads TGTGCCAGCAGTCTAACTTCATACAATGAGCAGTTCTTC. Full variable domain (missing parts from reference TRBV14 and TRBJ2-1): EAGVTQFPSHSVIEKGQTVTLRCDPISGHDNLYWYRRVMGKEIKFLLHFVKESKQDESGMPNNRFLAERTGGTYSTLKVQPAELEDSGVYFCASSLTSYNEQFFGPGTRLTVL.

The chain recombines TRBV7-2 with TRBJ1-2, with a possible D match to TRBD1 (6 bases). The germline V gene encodes CDR1 SGHTA and CDR2 FQGNSA. The CDR3 runs 15 residues. V lost 5 bases, J lost 5 bases, and 18 bases lay in between. Here the CDR3 DNA reads TGTGCCAGCAGCCCCGGCGGAGGGGGGGAATATGGCTACACCTTC. Translated, it gives CASSPGGGGEYGYTF. Combining the CDR3 with reference TRBV7-2 and TRBJ1-2 gives the whole variable domain GAGVSQSPSNKVTEKGKDVELRCDPISGHTALYWYRQSLGQGLEFLIYFQGNSAPDKSGLPSDRFSAERTGGSVSTLTIQRTQQEDSAVYLCASSPGGGGEYGYTFGSGTRLTVV.

The J gene is TRBJ2-7, the V gene TRBV7-9, with TRBD2 as a possible D gene (5 bases). Germline V CDR1 and CDR2: SEHNR, FQNEAQ (reference sequence). The CDR3 contains 12 residues. The V and J ends lost 3 bases and 7 bases respectively, with 10 bases between them. The CDR3 loop is CASSFDYAEQYF. The DNA of the CDR3 is TGTGCCAGCAGCTTTGACTATGCGGAGCAGTACTTC.

The V gene is TRBV6-2 or TRBV6-3, the J gene TRBJ2-1; 9 bases map to TRBD1. V trimming: 5 bases; J trimming: 3 bases; junction bases outside the gene matches: 8. Germline CDR1 MNHEY, CDR2 SVGEGT. There are 16 residues in the CDR3. The CDR3 sequence: CASSGGTGSDYNEQFF. CDR3 in DNA: TGTGCCAGCAGTGGCGGGACAGGGAGCGACTACAATGAGCAGTTCTTC.

V usage is TRBV2 and J usage is TRBJ1-4, with D perhaps TRBD1 (5 bases). Trimming took 5 bases from V and 3 from J, leaving 16 bases between them. Germline V gene sequence: CDR1 SNHLY, CDR2 FYNNEI. The CDR3 is 16 residues long. In nucleotides, the CDR3 is TGTGCCAGCAGTCGGGGGACCACCCGAGCTAATGAAAAACTGTTTTTT. Its protein is CASSRGTTRANEKLFF.

The chain combines TRBV7-9 with TRBJ1-2, with a tentative D call TRBD1 (6 bases). The CDR3 extends over 14 amino acids. The germline V and J ends were trimmed by 5 bases and 4 bases, with 14 bases remaining between them. Germline V gene sequence: CDR1 SEHNR, CDR2 FQNEAQ (reference sequence). CDR3 region: CASSLDRISYGYTF. The CDR3 nucleotides are TGTGCCAGCAGCCTCGACAGGATTTCCTATGGCTACACCTTC.

The chain links TRBV29-1 to TRBJ1-2; tentatively, D is TRBD1 (6 bases). Germline CDR1 reads SQVTM; CDR2 reads ANQGSEA. The CDR3 spans 15 residues. V dropped 0 bases and J dropped 13 bases, with 24 bases sitting between them. The CDR3 loop reads CSVEDSTGGESPSTF. CDR3 coding DNA: TGCAGCGTTGAAGACTCGACAGGTGGGGAATCCCCCTCCACCTTC.

This chain uses TRBV19 with TRBJ2-2; TRBD1 agrees at 9 bases. The V segment lost 4 bases and the J segment 6 bases; nucleotides outside the gene matches: 9. The length of the CDR3 is 16 residues. The V gene's germline CDR1 is LNHDA and CDR2 SQIVND (reference sequence). CDR3 residues: CASSRGDRATPGELFF. The CDR3 DNA follows: TGTGCCAGTAGTAGGGGGGACAGGGCAACCCCCGGGGAGCTGTTTTTT.

The chain recombines TRBV10-3 with TRBJ2-5; 12 bases match TRBD2. The CDR3 spans 16 residues. Trimming at V came to 10 bases and at J to 4 bases, leaving 13 bases not matched to a gene. Germline V lookup: CDR1 ENHRY, CDR2 SYGVKD. CDR3: CASQTQLAGGGETQYF. CDR3 DNA sequence: TGTGCCAGCCAAACCCAACTAGCGGGAGGTGGAGAGACCCAGTACTTC.

The V gene is TRBV19, the J gene TRBJ1-5, with 9 bases that match TRBD1. The CDR3 loop spans 15 amino acids. The trim removed 7 bases at V and 6 bases at J, leaving 10 bases unmatched. Per the germline V gene, CDR1 is LNHDA and CDR2 is SQIVND (reference sequence). CDR3 in DNA: TGTGCCAGTACAGCGGGACAGGGACGAAGTCAGCCCCAGCATTTT. It yields the protein CASTAGQGRSQPQHF.

This rearrangement joins TRBV4-3 to TRBJ1-1; possibly TRBD1 for D (5 bases). The germline V gene has CDR1 LGHNA and CDR2 YSLEER. The CDR3 length is 15 residues. The V and J ends lost 2 bases and 5 bases respectively, with 15 bases between them. The CDR3 region is CASSQYSGMGTEAFF. CDR3 coding DNA: TGCGCCAGCAGCCAATACTCAGGGATGGGGACTGAAGCTTTCTTT.

In DNA, the CDR3 is TGCAGCGTTGGTACCGCGGGGGAAGAGACCCAGTACTTC. This sequence encodes CSVGTAGEETQYF. This chain joins TRBV29-1 and TRBJ2-5; TRBD2 agrees at 7 bases. Germline V gene data show CDR1 as SQVTM and CDR2 as ANQGSEA. This CDR3 has 13 amino acids. After removal of 4 bases from V and 3 bases from J, the junction contained 5 bases not matched to a gene.

CDR3 amino acids: CATQTNRTGIIRQPQHF. CDR3 DNA sequence: TGTGCCACCCAAACCAACCGGACAGGGATTATAAGGCAGCCCCAGCATTTT. The V gene is TRBV11-2, the J gene TRBJ1-5; TRBD1 agrees at 8 bases. From germline, CDR1 is SGHAT and CDR2 FQNNGV. The CDR3 totals 17 residues. V gave up 10 bases and J gave up 7 bases; unmatched junction bases: 21.

The CDR3 is CAISRLAGGTDTQYF. The CDR3 DNA reads as TGTGCCATCAGCCGACTAGCGGGAGGGACAGATACGCAGTATTTT. This rearrangement joins TRBV10-3 to TRBJ2-3, with 14 bases matching TRBD2. Germline trimming cut 6 bases from V and 3 bases from J; bases unmatched to any gene: 2. The CDR3 runs 15 residues. CDR1 and CDR2 (germline): ENHRY, SYGVKD.

This CDR3 is CAISELMTGSGSEAFF. The CDR3 DNA follows: TGTGCCATCAGTGAGCTGATGACAGGGAGTGGTTCTGAAGCTTTCTTT. The chain carries TRBV10-3 and TRBJ1-1, with 7 bases identical to TRBD1. Looked up from germline, CDR1 is ENHRY and CDR2 is SYGVKD. The junction had 12 bases not matched to a gene; V was cut back by 2 bases and J by 6 bases. CDR3 length: 16 amino acids.

In DNA, the CDR3 is TGTGCCAGCAGCGGAGGACAGGGGGTCCCCTATGGCTACACCTTC. Translated, it gives CASSGGQGVPYGYTF. V usage is TRBV7-2 and J usage is TRBJ1-2; 10 bases fit TRBD1. V trimming: 5 bases; J trimming: 4 bases; junction bases outside the gene matches: 7. Germline CDR1 is SGHTA and CDR2 is FQGNSA. The CDR3 consists of 15 residues.